This TCR beta chain was profiled in a study of identical twins. This clonotype has just a few counts. TCRdb reanalysed the 5' RACE reads using MiXCR and keeps one entry per CDR3 protein. The profile shows about 520,000 distinct CDR3 sequences, 22% of them singletons. The CDR3 extends over 11 amino acids. Germline CDR1 SNHLY, CDR2 FYNNEI. The V and J ends lost 4 bases and 7 bases respectively, with 7 bases between them. This same sample was also taken into another study, of T cells expressing NK-cell markers.

Sequencing was performed on CD4+ T cells sorted from blood. The TCR sequence derives from a woman aged 18 to 35 in good health. This chain joins TRBV2 and TRBJ1-1, with D unresolved. The CDR3 DNA reads as TGTGCCAGCAGTGCTCTCCATGAAGCTTTCTTT. This encodes CASSALHEAFF.